Sequencing of this T cell receptor beta chain was carried out in a study of blood T cells in healthy people across ages. General study results and limits: Across the age range, TCR beta diversity per million T cells fell in a roughly linear way.

In the case of this clonotype: The antigen is not known.

The authors ran a second PCR of about 6 to 11 cycles using a sample-barcoded 5' primer and a J-beta primer mix. MiXCR was run by TCRdb on the 5' RACE reads, yielding one entry per CDR3 protein. The sample shows about 1 million distinct CDR3 sequences, around 27% of them seen only once. J was trimmed by 4 bases and V by 5 bases; bases with no gene match: 15. CDR1 MNHEY and CDR2 SMNVEV come from the germline V gene (reference sequence). The CDR3 sequence is 19 residues long. This same sample was also taken into another study, of T cells of mothers and their children.

This TCR derives from a girl aged 2-10 years in good health. The chain employs TRBV27 and TRBJ2-5, with TRBD2 matching 14 bases. Source material: blood. The CDR3 is CASSTLPGLAGAQGETQYF. The CDR3 bases are TGTGCCAGCAGTACCCTCCCGGGACTAGCGGGGGCCCAAGGAGAGACCCAGTACTTC.